The clone carrying this T cell receptor beta chain was observed a few times. The sample originates from a study of shared clonotypes between healthy human individuals. Sequencing was performed with immunoSEQ multiplex PCR; in TCRdb, only in-frame clones are kept and a portion is missing. The sample has about a million clones, under 80% seen once. Germline CDR1 is MNHNS and CDR2 is SASEGT. The CDR3 contains 16 residues. V gave up 0 bases and J gave up 8 bases, with 19 bases separating them. The source is a man younger than 35 in good health. This chain uses TRBV6-1 with TRBJ1-2; TRBD1 is a possible D gene (5 bases). The sample consisted of memory CD4+ T cells sorted from blood. Indicated subset: CD45RA-negative fraction. The CDR3 region is CASSEAGGVPPDGYTF. CDR3 sequence (DNA): TGTGCCAGCAGTGAAGCGGGAGGGGTACCCCCCGACGGCTACACCTTC.